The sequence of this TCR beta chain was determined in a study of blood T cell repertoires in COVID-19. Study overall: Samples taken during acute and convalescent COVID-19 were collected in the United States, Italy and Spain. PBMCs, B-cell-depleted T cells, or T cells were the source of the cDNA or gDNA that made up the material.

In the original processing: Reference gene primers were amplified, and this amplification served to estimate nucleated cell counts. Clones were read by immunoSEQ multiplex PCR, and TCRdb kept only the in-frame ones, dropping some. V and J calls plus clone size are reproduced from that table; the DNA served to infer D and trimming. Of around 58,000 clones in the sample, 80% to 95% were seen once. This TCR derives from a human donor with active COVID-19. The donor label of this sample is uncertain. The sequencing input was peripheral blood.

For the CDR3, the DNA is TGCGCCAGCAGCCTCCGGGACAGGGCCCTCAATGAGCAGTTCTTC. Translating gives CASSLRDRALNEQFF. This sequence joins TRBV4-1 and TRBJ2-1; 9 nucleotides match TRBD1. The V segment lost 4 bases and the J segment 6 bases; nucleotides outside the gene matches: 7. Germline CDR1 MGHRA, CDR2 YSYEKL. The length of the CDR3 is 15 residues.